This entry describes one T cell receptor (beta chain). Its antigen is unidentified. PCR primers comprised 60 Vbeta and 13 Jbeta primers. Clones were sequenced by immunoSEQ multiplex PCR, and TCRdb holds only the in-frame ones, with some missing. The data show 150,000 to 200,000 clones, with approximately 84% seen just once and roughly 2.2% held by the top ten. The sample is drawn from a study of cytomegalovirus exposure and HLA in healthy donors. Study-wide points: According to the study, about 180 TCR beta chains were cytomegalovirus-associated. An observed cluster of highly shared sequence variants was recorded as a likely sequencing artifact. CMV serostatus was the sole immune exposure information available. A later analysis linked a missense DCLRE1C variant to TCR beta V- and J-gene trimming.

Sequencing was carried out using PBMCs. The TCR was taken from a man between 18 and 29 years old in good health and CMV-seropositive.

The CDR3 region is CASSLLVSEVNTEAFF. The CDR3 DNA sequence: TGTGCCAGCAGCTTACTTGTTAGCGAGGTGAACACTGAAGCTTTCTTT. The chain has TRBV7-2 and TRBJ1-1, with no clear D. The V gene lost 2 bases and the J gene lost 0 bases, with 13 bases spanning the gap. Germline V gene lookup returns CDR1 SGHTA and CDR2 FQGNSA. This CDR3 is 16 amino acids long.